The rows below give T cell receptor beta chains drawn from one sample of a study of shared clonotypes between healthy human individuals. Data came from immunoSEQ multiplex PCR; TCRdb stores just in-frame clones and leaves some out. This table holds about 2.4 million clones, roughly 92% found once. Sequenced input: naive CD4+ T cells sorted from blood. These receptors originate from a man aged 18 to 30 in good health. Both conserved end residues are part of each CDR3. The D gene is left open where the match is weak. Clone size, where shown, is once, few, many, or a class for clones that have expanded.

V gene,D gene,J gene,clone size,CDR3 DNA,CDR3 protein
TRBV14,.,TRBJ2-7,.,TGTGCCAGCAGCCAAGGGTTTGGGAGCTCCTACGAGCAGTACTTC,CASSQGFGSSYEQYF
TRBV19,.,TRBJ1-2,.,TGTGCCAGTAGAATGGGTCATCTTAACTATGGCTACACCTTC,CASRMGHLNYGYTF
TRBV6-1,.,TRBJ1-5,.,TGTGCCAGCAGTGTCCGGTTCGACCAGCCCCAGCATTTT,CASSVRFDQPQHF
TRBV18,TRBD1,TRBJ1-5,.,TGTGCCAGCTCACCCGGGACAGGGGGCTTTCAGCCCCAGCATTTT,CASSPGTGGFQPQHF
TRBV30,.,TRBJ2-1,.,TGTGCCTGGGGGCACGACAATGAGCAGTTCTTC,CAWGHDNEQFF
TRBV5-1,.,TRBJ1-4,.,TGCGCCAGCAGCTTTAGGGGCTACACTAATGAAAAACTGTTTTTT,CASSFRGYTNEKLFF
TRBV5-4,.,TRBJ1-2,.,TGTGCCAGCAGCTTGCGGCAGGGGAATGGCTACACCTTC,CASSLRQGNGYTF
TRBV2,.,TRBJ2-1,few,TGTGCCAGCAGTAGGAATGAGCAGTTCTTC,CASSRNEQFF
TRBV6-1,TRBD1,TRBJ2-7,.,TGTGCCAGCAGTGCGCCGGGGGGGACAGGGGGCTCCTACGAGCAGTACTTC,CASSAPGGTGGSYEQYF
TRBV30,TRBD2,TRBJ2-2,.,TGTGCCTGGAGCGGAGGGACTAGCGGGAGGTATACCGGGGAGCTGTTTTTT,CAWSGGTSGRYTGELFF
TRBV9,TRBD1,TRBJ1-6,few,TGTGCCAGCAGCGTAGGGACAGGGTGGAATTCACCCCTCCACTTT,CASSVGTGWNSPLHF
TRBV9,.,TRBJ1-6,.,TGTGCCAGCAGCGCCCTCCAAAAACATTCACCCCTCCACTTT,CASSALQKHSPLHF
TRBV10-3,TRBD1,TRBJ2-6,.,TGTGCCATTCGGGGACAGGGGGAACCATCTGGGGCCAACGTCCTGACTTTC,CAIRGQGEPSGANVLTF
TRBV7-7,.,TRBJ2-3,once,TGTGCTAGCAGTCAAGGGGCGAAGGTGGGGTCAGATACGCAGTATTTT,CASSQGAKVGSDTQYF
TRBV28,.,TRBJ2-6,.,TGTGCCAGCAGTCCCCCTGGGGCCAACGTCCTGACTTTC,CASSPPGANVLTF
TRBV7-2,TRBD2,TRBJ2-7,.,TGTGCCAGCAGCTTAGTGGCACTAGCGCCTTCTAGCTCCTACGAGCAGTACTTC,CASSLVALAPSSSYEQYF
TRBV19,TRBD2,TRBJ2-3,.,TGTGCCAGTACTGCTGTCCGGGGGGGTACAGATACGCAGTATTTT,CASTAVRGGTDTQYF
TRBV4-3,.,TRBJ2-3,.,TGCGCCAGCAGCCAAGCGGTCTCATCTGATACGCAGTATTTT,CASSQAVSSDTQYF
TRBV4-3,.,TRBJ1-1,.,TGCGCCAGCAGCCAAGGCAAGGGGGTGAACACTGAAGCTTTCTTT,CASSQGKGVNTEAFF
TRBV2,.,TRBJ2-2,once,TGTGCCAGCAGTGGGCAAACTATCGGCGGGGAGCTGTTTTTT,CASSGQTIGGELFF
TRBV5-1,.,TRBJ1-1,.,TGCGCCAGCAGAGAAACCAGGGGTACTGAAGCTTTCTTT,CASRETRGTEAFF
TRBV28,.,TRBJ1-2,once,TGTGCCAGCAGTTTATCCGCCAGAGGGAGTAACTATGGCTACACCTTC,CASSLSARGSNYGYTF
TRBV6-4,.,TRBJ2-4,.,TGTGCCAGCAGTGAAACCTCCCTAGCTCGGGGGGCGCTGGTTAACATTCAGTACTTC,CASSETSLARGALVNIQYF
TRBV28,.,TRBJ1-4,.,TGTGCCAGCAGCTCATCGGGACAAACTAATGAAAAACTGTTTTTT,CASSSSGQTNEKLFF
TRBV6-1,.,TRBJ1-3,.,TGTGCCAGCAGTGAACAGGGTGGTAACACCATATATTTT,CASSEQGGNTIYF
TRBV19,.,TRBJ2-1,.,TGTGCCAGTAGTATAGATCAGCAGGGGCGGTACAATGAGCAGTTCTTC,CASSIDQQGRYNEQFF
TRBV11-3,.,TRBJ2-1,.,TGTGCCAGCAGCCGACAGGAGAGCTCCTACAATGAGCAGTTCTTC,CASSRQESSYNEQFF
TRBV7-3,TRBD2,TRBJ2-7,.,TGTGCCAGCAGCTTATACCCTCGTGGAGCGGGGAAATACTACGAGCAGTACTTC,CASSLYPRGAGKYYEQYF
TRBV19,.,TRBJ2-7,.,TGTGCCAGTAGTATCGGGCGGGCCTCATCCTACGAGCAGTACTTC,CASSIGRASSYEQYF
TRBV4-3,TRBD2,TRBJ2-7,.,TGCGCCAGCAGCCAAGAGGGAGGAGCGGGAGTTACCCACGAGCAGTACTTC,CASSQEGGAGVTHEQYF
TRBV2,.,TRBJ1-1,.,TGTGCCAGCAGTGAGGAGTCCGGGAGCACTGAAGCTTTCTTT,CASSEESGSTEAFF
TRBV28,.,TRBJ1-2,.,TGTGCCAGCAGTTTAGGGGGAGGACGGGATGGCTACACCTTC,CASSLGGGRDGYTF
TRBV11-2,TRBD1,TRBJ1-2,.,TGTGGAACGACCCGGGACAGCGGCTATGGCTACACCTTC,CGTTRDSGYGYTF
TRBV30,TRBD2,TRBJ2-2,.,TGTGCCTGGAGTGTACGGAGGGCGGGGGAGCAGGTTTTT,CAWSVRRAGEQVF
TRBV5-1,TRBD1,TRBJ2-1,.,TGCGCCAGCAGCGGTACAACAGGGGCCATCCGCGGAGGTGAGCAGTTCTTC,CASSGTTGAIRGGEQFF
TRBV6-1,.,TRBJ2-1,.,TGTGCCAGCAGTGAAGTCGCAGGGGCCCCGTACAATGAGCAGTTCTTC,CASSEVAGAPYNEQFF
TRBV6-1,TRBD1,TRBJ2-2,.,TGTGCCAGCAGTGAATTTCTCGGGACAGTAGCCACCGGGGAGCTGTTTTTT,CASSEFLGTVATGELFF
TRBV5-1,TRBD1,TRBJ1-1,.,TGCGCCAGCAGCCGCGGACAGGGGGAGTCTACTGAAGCTTTCTTT,CASSRGQGESTEAFF
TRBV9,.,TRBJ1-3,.,TGTGCCAGCAGCGTTATGTCCCAGGCTGGAAACACCATATATTTT,CASSVMSQAGNTIYF
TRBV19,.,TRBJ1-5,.,TGTGCCAGTAGTATAGATCGGTGGGCGAACGACAATCAGCCCCAGCATTTT,CASSIDRWANDNQPQHF
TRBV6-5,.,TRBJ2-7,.,TGTGCCAGCAGACGAGGACATTTGGACGAGCAGTACTTC,CASRRGHLDEQYF
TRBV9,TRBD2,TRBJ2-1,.,TGTGCCAGCAGCGCAGCGGGAGACATCTACAATGAGCAGTTCTTC,CASSAAGDIYNEQFF
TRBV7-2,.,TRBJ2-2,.,TGTGCCAGCAGCTTAGTGGGCAGGGGGGTCGGGGAGCTGTTTTTT,CASSLVGRGVGELFF
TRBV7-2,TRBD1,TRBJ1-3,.,TGTGCCAGCAGCCCAACGGGGAGGGGCGACAGGGGTGGAAACACCATATATTTT,CASSPTGRGDRGGNTIYF
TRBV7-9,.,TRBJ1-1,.,TGTGCCAGCAGCTTAAGGTCATCGGGGGAGACGGATGAAGCTTTCTTT,CASSLRSSGETDEAFF
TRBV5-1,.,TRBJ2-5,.,TGCGCCAGCAGCTCCGGATTATACCAAGAGACCCAGTACTTC,CASSSGLYQETQYF
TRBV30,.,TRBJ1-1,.,TGTGCCTGGAGTGTACAGAGCAACACTGAAGCTTTCTTT,CAWSVQSNTEAFF
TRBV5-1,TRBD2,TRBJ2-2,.,TGCGCCAGCAGCTCCCGGACTAGCGGGGGGAGCGGGGAGCTGTTTTTT,CASSSRTSGGSGELFF
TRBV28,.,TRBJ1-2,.,TGTGCCAGCAAACGTGAATCGATGGAGGCCCCGGGGTATGGCTACACCTTC,CASKRESMEAPGYGYTF
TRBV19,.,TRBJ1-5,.,TGTGCCAGTAGGACCGGGGCAAGCAATCAGCCCCAGCATTTT,CASRTGASNQPQHF
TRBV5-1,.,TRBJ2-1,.,TGCGCCAGCAGCTTGGTAGCGGCCAACTACAATGAGCAGTTCTTC,CASSLVAANYNEQFF
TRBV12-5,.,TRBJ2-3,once,TGTGCTAGTGGTTTGGTCTCTATTGGCAGCGCAGATACGCAGTATTTT,CASGLVSIGSADTQYF
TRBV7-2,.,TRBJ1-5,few,TGTGCCAGCAGCTTGAGTTGGAATCAGCCCCAGCATTTT,CASSLSWNQPQHF
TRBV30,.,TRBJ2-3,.,TGTGCCCGGACGGGACACCCTACAGATACGCAGTATTTT,CARTGHPTDTQYF
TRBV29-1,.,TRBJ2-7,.,TGCAGCGTTGCCCCTCGGTTGGAGCAGTACTTC,CSVAPRLEQYF
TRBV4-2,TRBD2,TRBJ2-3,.,TGTGCCAGCAGCCAAGGGGGGACTAGCGGTTTAGATACGCAGTATTTT,CASSQGGTSGLDTQYF
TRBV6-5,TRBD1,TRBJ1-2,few,TGTGCCAGCAGCTCTTCAGGGGGATATGGCTACACCTTC,CASSSSGGYGYTF